The 19 T cell receptor beta chains listed next were all sequenced from one sample in a study of response to subunit inactivated influenza vaccine. TCRdb ran MiXCR on the RT-PCR reads and lists one entry per CDR3 protein. The sample shows roughly 700,000 distinct CDR3 sequences, about 15% of them seen only once. Sequences were derived from PBMCs from blood, sampled less than 15 days before vaccination. These receptors were collected from a man aged 50 to 59 who received an inactivated influenza vaccine.

V is TRBV20-1 and J is TRBJ2-7, with 7 bases fitting TRBD2. The CDR3 has 15 residues. Germline V gene lookup returns CDR1 DFQATT and CDR2 SNEGSKA (reference sequence). The ends lost 5 bases at V and 2 bases at J; junction bases unmatched: 12. As DNA, the CDR3 is TGCAGTGCTGCACCTCATTTAGGACTAGCCTACGAGCAGTACTTC. Amino acid sequence: CSAAPHLGLAYEQYF.

This clonotype was counted ten times or more. J is TRBJ2-7 and V is TRBV29-1; 9 bases line up with TRBD1. The V gene's germline CDR1 is SQVTM and CDR2 ANQGSEA. V trimming: 4 bases; J trimming: 2 bases; junction bases outside the gene matches: 3. The CDR3 is 13 amino acids. The CDR3 bases are TGCAGCGTTGGAGGACAGGGGACCTACGAGCAGTACTTC. Encoded protein: CSVGGQGTYEQYF.

This clonotype occurred many times. This chain uses TRBV14 with TRBJ2-7, with a possible D match to TRBD1 (5 bases). Germline lookup yields CDR1 SGHDN and CDR2 FVKESK. The CDR3 totals 16 residues. V was shortened by 1 base and J by 0 bases, with 13 bases between the two germline ends. The CDR3 region is CASSQVGAGFSYEQYF. CDR3 sequence (DNA): TGTGCCAGCAGCCAAGTAGGGGCAGGGTTCTCCTACGAGCAGTACTTC. Based on the CDR3 plus reference TRBV14 and TRBJ2-7, the full variable domain is EAGVTQFPSHSVIEKGQTVTLRCDPISGHDNLYWYRRVMGKEIKFLLHFVKESKQDESGMPNNRFLAERTGGTYSTLKVQPAELEDSGVYFCASSQVGAGFSYEQYFGPGTRLTVT.

V is TRBV7-9 and J is TRBJ2-7; TRBD2 aligns across 11 bases. CDR1 is SEHNR, CDR2 FQNEAQ, per germline (reference sequence). V shed 1 base, J shed 1 base, and the junction held 6 bases outside the gene matches. This CDR3 has 17 amino acids. DNA for the CDR3: TGTGCCAGCAGCTTAGGGCTAGCGGGAGGATCTTCCTACGAGCAGTACTTC. Amino acids: CASSLGLAGGSSYEQYF.

This clonotype has only a few counts. The chain joins TRBV5-1 to TRBJ1-2, with D perhaps matching TRBD1 (5 bases). This CDR3 has 14 residues. Trimming took off 0 bases at V and 5 bases at J, with 11 bases between the two ends. Per germline, CDR1 SGHRS and CDR2 YFSETQ. This CDR3 is CASSLERGPYGYTF. For the CDR3, the DNA is TGCGCCAGCAGCTTGGAGAGGGGCCCTTATGGCTACACCTTC.

The chain has TRBV19 and TRBJ1-1; D call uncertain. Germline V gene data show CDR1 as LNHDA and CDR2 as SQIVND (reference sequence). The CDR3 has 14 residues. The V and J ends lost 3 bases and 1 base respectively, with 9 bases between them. This chain's CDR3 is CASSMGRENTEAFF. The DNA of the CDR3 is TGTGCCAGTAGTATGGGTCGGGAGAACACTGAAGCTTTCTTT.

In this sample, this clonotype turned up a few times. J is TRBJ1-1 and V is TRBV5-1, with TRBD1 matching over 8 bases. CDR1 and CDR2 (germline): SGHRS, YFSETQ. Trimming cost V 1 base and J 1 base; bases outside gene matches: 3. This CDR3 is 15 amino acids long. CDR3 sequence reads: CASSLWTGRNTEAFF. CDR3 bases: TGCGCCAGCAGCTTGTGGACAGGGCGGAACACTGAAGCTTTCTTT.

This clonotype has ten or more counts. An end of the junction differs from the germline gene, which may be a read error. This chain joins TRBV7-9 and TRBJ1-5; D gene unclear. The CDR3 length is 14 residues. The germline V gene has CDR1 SEHNR and CDR2 FQNEAQ (reference sequence). The CDR3 DNA sequence: TGCGCCAGCAGCTTAGACGGTAGCAATCAGCCCCAGCATTTT. It specifies CASSLDGSNQPQHF. The full variable domain, in which reference TRBV7-9 and TRBJ1-5 provide the parts outside the CDR3, is DTGVSQNPRHKITKRGQNVTFRCDPISEHNRLYWYRQTLGQGPEFLTYFQNEAQLEKSRLLSDRFSAERPKGSFSTLEIQRTEQGDSAMYLCASSLDGSNQPQHFGDGTRLSIL.

J is TRBJ2-1 and V is TRBV11-3, with 7 bases that match TRBD2. The V and J ends lost 1 base and 7 bases, in that order; junction bases with no gene match: 28. The CDR3 totals 22 residues. CDR1 SGHNT and CDR2 YENEEA come from the germline V gene. DNA of the CDR3: TGTGCCAGCAGCTTAGGAGGGTGGGTAGGAATACCGAGCGGGGTTGTGCCGAATGAGCAGTTCTTC. Residues: CASSLGGWVGIPSGVVPNEQFF. Supplemented by reference TRBV11-3 and TRBJ2-1, the full variable domain reads EAGVVQSPRYKIIEKKQPVAFWCNPISGHNTLYWYLQNLGQGPELLIRYENEEAVDDSQLPKDRFSAERLKGVDSTLKIQPAELGDSAVYLCASSLGGWVGIPSGVVPNEQFFGPGTRLTVL.

This clonotype has only a few counts. The V and J genes are TRBV29-1 and TRBJ2-7; D may be TRBD1 (5 bases). The CDR3 covers 11 residues. Germline V gene sequence: CDR1 SQVTM, CDR2 ANQGSEA. Trimming removed 6 bases at V and 1 base at J, with 7 bases between. The CDR3 DNA reads as TGCAGCGTAAGACAGTCCTACGAGCAGTACTTC. This codes for CSVRQSYEQYF.

The chain joins TRBV11-3 to TRBJ2-1, with TRBD1 matching 8 bases. J lost 8 bases, V lost 5 bases, and 14 bases had no gene match. The length of the CDR3 is 16 residues. Germline CDR1 and CDR2: SGHNT and YENEEA. The CDR3: CASSLRGQGTGDEQFF. In DNA form, the CDR3 reads TGTGCCAGCAGCCTACGTGGACAGGGTACCGGCGATGAGCAGTTCTTC.

With respect to this clonotype: At one boundary the junction diverges from the germline segment, which might be a read error. The CDR3 bases are TGTGCCAGCAGTTCGGTCCCGGGACAGGGGATCTTC. Its protein is CASSSVPGQGIF. This chain uses TRBV12-3 or TRBV12-4 with TRBJ2-1; 10 nucleotides agree with TRBD1. The CDR3 is 12 amino acids.

This clonotype was found many times. The J gene is TRBJ2-7, the V gene TRBV2; D call uncertain. V dropped 7 bases and J dropped 0 bases, with 13 bases sitting between them. The CDR3 loop spans 14 amino acids. Germline assignment: CDR1 SNHLY and CDR2 FYNNEI. This CDR3 is CASKQRQLSYEQYF. DNA of the CDR3: TGTGCCAGCAAACAGAGGCAGCTCTCCTACGAGCAGTACTTC.

For this clonotype: A much larger clonotype is one base distant, so this may be a read error. CDR3 coding DNA: TGTGCCAGCAGGCAGCAGAATGAAAGACTGTTTTTT. Translating gives CASRQQNERLFF. The chain couples TRBV27 to TRBJ1-4, with D unresolved. Per germline, CDR1 MNHEY and CDR2 SMNVEV (reference sequence). The CDR3 consists of 12 residues.

This clonotype was observed many times. The chain couples TRBV5-6 to TRBJ2-3; a weak D match, TRBD2 (6 bases). Trimming took off 4 bases at V and 0 bases at J, with 15 bases between the two ends. Germline V lookup: CDR1 SGHDT, CDR2 YYEEEE. The length of the CDR3 is 16 residues. The CDR3: CASSPRRGRSTDTQYF. The CDR3 nucleotides read TGTGCCAGCAGCCCGAGGAGGGGACGTAGCACAGATACGCAGTATTTT.

The V gene is TRBV20-1, the J gene TRBJ2-1, with D perhaps TRBD1 or TRBD2 (5 bases each). This CDR3 contains 17 residues. V lost 3 bases and J 0 bases, leaving 18 bases between the germline ends. CDR1 and CDR2 from the germline V gene are DFQATT and SNEGSKA (reference sequence). The CDR3 nucleotides read TGCAGTGCTAGTCGGGGCTCGATGTCATACTCCTACAATGAGCAGTTCTTC. It translates to CSASRGSMSYSYNEQFF.

J is TRBJ1-1 and V is TRBV11-2, with 9 bases that match TRBD1. The CDR3 covers 12 residues. The V and J ends lost 5 bases and 10 bases, in that order; junction bases with no gene match: 5. Germline CDR1 SGHAT, CDR2 FQNNGV. The CDR3 DNA reads as TGTGCCAGCAGCATCGGACAGGGGCGAGCTTTCTTT. It is translated as CASSIGQGRAFF.

V is TRBV15 and J is TRBJ2-4; D ambiguous. The CDR3 covers 15 residues. V was cut by 0 bases and J by 6 bases, with 12 bases left in between. CDR1 is LNHNV and CDR2 is YYDKDF in the germline V gene (reference sequence). The CDR3 reads CATSREYVPGNIQYF. The CDR3 nucleotides read TGTGCCACCAGCAGAGAATACGTCCCGGGAAACATTCAGTACTTC.

This chain connects TRBV4-3 to TRBJ2-2; the D gene is possibly TRBD1 (6 bases). Germline CDR1 LGHNA, CDR2 YSLEER. The CDR3 extends over 17 amino acids. The V end was cut by 4 bases, the J end by 1 base, with 16 bases between. The CDR3 nucleotides are TGCGCCAGCAGCCCCCGGACAGCACTTCTGAACACCGGGGAGCTGTTTTTT. Translating gives CASSPRTALLNTGELFF.